The rows below give T cell receptor beta chains drawn from one sample of a study of regulatory T cells in long-lasting Graves disease. One entry per CDR3 protein, called by TCRdb with MiXCR from the multiplex PCR reads. The data contain some 410,000 distinct CDR3 sequences, 16% of them singletons. This sample was also put to use in a study of T cells in Graves' hyperthyroidism and ophthalmopathy.

Sample: peripheral blood mononuclear cells (PBMCs), taken at new diagnosis, from a patient treated with antithyroid drugs. Source of these receptors: a woman in her thirties with Graves disease. CDR3s include the opening cysteine and the closing phenylalanine or tryptophan. A D gene is named only where the DNA matches it firmly. Some rows have no size entry. The others give once, few or many, or a class for an expanded clone.

>TRBV6-1|TRBJ2-3|TRBD2|many
CASRTGLAGLTDTQYF
TGTGCCAGCAGGACGGGACTAGCGGGTCTCACAGATACGCAGTATTTT
>TRBV6-1|TRBJ2-7|NA|many
CATIGAVAYEQYF
TGTGCCACCATCGGGGCAGTTGCCTACGAGCAGTACTTC
>TRBV28|TRBJ1-2|TRBD1|many
CASSTGTGVDYGYTF
TGTGCCAGCAGTACCGGGACAGGGGTGGACTATGGCTACACCTTC
>TRBV2|TRBJ2-3|TRBD1|many
CASMGQGALSDTQYF
TGTGCCAGCATGGGACAGGGAGCGTTATCGGATACGCAGTATTTT
>TRBV29-1|TRBJ2-7|NA|many
CSVATSLEQYF
TGCAGCGTTGCGACATCCCTGGAGCAGTACTTC
>TRBV5-4|TRBJ1-2|NA|NA
CASSLDGGSLANYGYTF
TGTGCCAGCAGCTTGGACGGGGGCTCTTTAGCTAACTATGGCTACACCTTC
>TRBV5-4|TRBJ1-1|NA|NA
CASSLESDSSTEAFF
TGTGCCAGCAGCTTAGAGTCAGATTCGTCAACTGAAGCTTTCTTT
>TRBV2|TRBJ2-2|TRBD2|many
CARRPSGGGELFF
TGTGCGCGCCGCCCATCGGGGGGCGGGGAGCTGTTTTTT
>TRBV19|TRBJ1-2|TRBD1|NA
CATWTGENYGYTF
TGTGCCACTTGGACAGGGGAGAACTATGGCTACACCTTC
>TRBV9|TRBJ2-7|NA|few
CASSVASRQGLYEQYF
TGTGCCAGCAGCGTAGCGTCTCGGCAGGGGCTATACGAGCAGTACTTC
>TRBV9|TRBJ2-5|TRBD2|NA
CASNPSGRGGETQYF
TGTGCCAGCAATCCTAGCGGGAGGGGAGGCGAGACCCAGTACTTC
>TRBV28|TRBJ2-4|TRBD2|many
CASSGSLAKNIQYF
TGTGCCAGTAGCGGGAGCCTAGCCAAAAACATTCAGTACTTC
>TRBV30|TRBJ1-5|TRBD1|NA
CAWSSRGFHQPQHF
TGTGCCTGGAGTTCCAGGGGGTTTCATCAGCCCCAGCATTTT
>TRBV28|TRBJ2-1|NA|many
CASSLFGDVRYNEQFF
TGTGCCAGCAGCTTATTCGGGGATGTCAGATACAATGAGCAGTTCTTC
>TRBV20-1|TRBJ2-4|NA|many
CSALTRAGKNIQYF
TGCAGTGCTCTCACTCGTGCCGGCAAAAACATTCAGTACTTC
>TRBV7-2|TRBJ2-1|TRBD2|many
CASSLGVGLAGGGNYNEQFF
TGTGCCAGCAGCTTAGGGGTGGGACTAGCGGGAGGAGGCAATTACAATGAGCAGTTCTTC
>TRBV4-3|TRBJ2-7|TRBD1|many
CASSPGQGLSYEQYF
TGCGCCAGCAGCCCTGGACAGGGGTTGTCCTACGAGCAGTACTTC
>TRBV18|TRBJ2-1|TRBD2|many
CASSPIGGGYYNEQFF
TGTGCCAGCTCACCAATCGGCGGGGGTTATTACAATGAGCAGTTCTTC
>TRBV7-9|TRBJ2-7|NA|many
CASSLPGSTYEQYF
TGTGCCAGCAGCTTACCCGGGAGCACCTACGAGCAGTACTTC